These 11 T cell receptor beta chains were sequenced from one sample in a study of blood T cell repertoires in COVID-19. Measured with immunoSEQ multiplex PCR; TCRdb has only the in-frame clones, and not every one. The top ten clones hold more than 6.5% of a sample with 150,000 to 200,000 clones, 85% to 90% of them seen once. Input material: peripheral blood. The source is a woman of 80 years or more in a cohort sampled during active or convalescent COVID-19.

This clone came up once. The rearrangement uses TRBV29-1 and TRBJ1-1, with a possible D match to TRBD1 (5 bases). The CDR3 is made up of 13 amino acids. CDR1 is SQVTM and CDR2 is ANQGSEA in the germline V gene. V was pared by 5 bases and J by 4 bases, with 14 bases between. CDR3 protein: CSVRTMGGTEAFF. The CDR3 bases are TGCAGCGTTCGTACTATGGGGGGCACTGAAGCTTTCTTT.

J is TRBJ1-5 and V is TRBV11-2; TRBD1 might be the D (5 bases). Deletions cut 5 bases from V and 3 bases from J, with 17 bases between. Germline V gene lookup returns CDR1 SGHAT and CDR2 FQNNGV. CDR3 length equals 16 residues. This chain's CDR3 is CASSLGLIPDNQPQHF. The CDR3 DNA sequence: TGTGCCAGCAGCCTGGGGCTGATTCCGGACAATCAGCCCCAGCATTTT.

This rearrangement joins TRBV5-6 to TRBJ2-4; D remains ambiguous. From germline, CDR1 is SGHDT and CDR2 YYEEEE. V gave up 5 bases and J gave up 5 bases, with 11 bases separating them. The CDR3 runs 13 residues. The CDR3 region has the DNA TGTGCCAGCAGTCTGGGCACCGAAAACATTCAGTACTTC. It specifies CASSLGTENIQYF.

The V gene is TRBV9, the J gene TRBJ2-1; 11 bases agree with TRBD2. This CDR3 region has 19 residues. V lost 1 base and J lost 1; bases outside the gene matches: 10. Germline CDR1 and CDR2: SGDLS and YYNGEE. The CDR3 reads CASSVRITSGRISYNEQFF. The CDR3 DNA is TGTGCCAGCAGCGTACGGATCACTAGCGGGAGAATATCCTACAATGAGCAGTTCTTC.

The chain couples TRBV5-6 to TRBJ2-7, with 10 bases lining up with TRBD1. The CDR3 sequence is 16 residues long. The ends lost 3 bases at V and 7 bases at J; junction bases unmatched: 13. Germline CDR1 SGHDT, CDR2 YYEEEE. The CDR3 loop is CASSSLPGQGTMEQYF. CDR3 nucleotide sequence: TGTGCCAGCAGCTCGTTACCGGGACAGGGGACAATGGAGCAGTACTTC. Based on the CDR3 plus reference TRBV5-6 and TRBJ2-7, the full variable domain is DAGVTQSPTHLIKTRGQQVTLRCSPKSGHDTVSWYQQALGQGPQFIFQYYEEEERQRGNFPDRFSGHQFPNYSSELNVNALLLGDSALYLCASSSLPGQGTMEQYFGPGTRLTVT.

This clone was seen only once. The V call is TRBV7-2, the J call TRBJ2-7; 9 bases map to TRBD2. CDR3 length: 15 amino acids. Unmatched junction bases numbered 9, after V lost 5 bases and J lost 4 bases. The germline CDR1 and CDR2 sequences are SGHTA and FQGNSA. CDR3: CASSALAGNPYEQYV. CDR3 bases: TGTGCCAGCAGCGCACTAGCGGGTAACCCTTACGAGCAGTACGTC.

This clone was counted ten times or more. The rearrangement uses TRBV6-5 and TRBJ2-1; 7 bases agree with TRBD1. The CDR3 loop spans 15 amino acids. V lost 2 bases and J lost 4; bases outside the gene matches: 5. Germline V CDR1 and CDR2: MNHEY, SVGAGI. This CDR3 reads CASSYEGTAYNEQFF. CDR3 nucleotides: TGTGCCAGCAGTTACGAGGGGACAGCTTACAATGAGCAGTTCTTC.

CDR3 in amino acids: CASTLLRQETQYF. For the CDR3, the DNA is TGTGCCAGCACTTTACTCCGCCAAGAGACCCAGTACTTC. The chain employs TRBV6-5 and TRBJ2-5; the D is unclear. Trimming cost V 7 bases and J 1 base, with 10 bases left between them. The V gene's germline CDR1 is MNHEY and CDR2 SVGAGI. The CDR3 length is 13 residues.

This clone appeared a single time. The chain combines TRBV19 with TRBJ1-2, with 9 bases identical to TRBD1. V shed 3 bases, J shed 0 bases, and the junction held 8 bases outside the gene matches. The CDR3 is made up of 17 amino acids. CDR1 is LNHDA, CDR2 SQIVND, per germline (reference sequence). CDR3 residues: CASSIKDRGLSNYGYTF. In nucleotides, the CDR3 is TGTGCCAGTAGTATTAAGGACAGGGGCCTTTCTAACTATGGCTACACCTTC.

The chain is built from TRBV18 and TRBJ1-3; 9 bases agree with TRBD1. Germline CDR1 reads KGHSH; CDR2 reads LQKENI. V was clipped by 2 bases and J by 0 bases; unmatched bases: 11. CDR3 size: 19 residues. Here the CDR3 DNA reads TGTGCCAGCTCACCAGAGGGACAGGGCCATCGTTACTCTGGAAACACCATATATTTT. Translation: CASSPEGQGHRYSGNTIYF.

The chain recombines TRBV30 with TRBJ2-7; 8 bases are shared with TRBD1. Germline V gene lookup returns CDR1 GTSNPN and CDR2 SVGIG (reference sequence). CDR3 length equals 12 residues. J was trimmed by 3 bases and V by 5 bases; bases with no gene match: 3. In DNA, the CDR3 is TGTGCCTGGGGAACAGGGGGCTACGAGCAGTACTTC. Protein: CAWGTGGYEQYF.